These T cell receptor beta chains were read from a single sample in a study of spatial heterogeneity in lung cancer. TCRdb re-called the 5' RACE reads with MiXCR, one entry per CDR3 protein. The data show about 86,000 distinct CDR3 sequences, roughly 13% seen once. The source material was PBMCs, sampled at surgery. The receptors were sampled from a male donor with early-stage non-small cell lung cancer. Each CDR3 is given with its conserved first and last residue. The D gene is left open where the match is weak. Size is omitted from some rows. Given values are once, few, many or a class for expanded clones.

j_call: TRBJ1-2
d_call: NA
v_call: TRBV6-1
clone_size: many
cdr3_aa: CASSPLGQGQGYTF
cdr3_nt: TGTGCCAGCAGTCCCCTGGGCCAGGGCCAAGGCTACACCTTC

j_call: TRBJ2-4
d_call: NA
v_call: TRBV7-9
clone_size: NA
cdr3_aa: CASSLGAGLAKNIQYF
cdr3_nt: TGTGCCAGCAGCTTAGGGGCAGGACTAGCCAAAAACATTCAGTACTTC

j_call: TRBJ1-5
d_call: NA
v_call: TRBV2
clone_size: NA
cdr3_aa: CASSEQGKGNQPQHF
cdr3_nt: TGTGCCAGCAGTGAACAGGGGAAGGGCAATCAGCCCCAGCATTTT

j_call: TRBJ2-1
d_call: TRBD2
v_call: TRBV27
clone_size: few
cdr3_aa: CASSLGLAGGWNEQFF
cdr3_nt: TGTGCCAGCAGTCTAGGACTAGCGGGAGGTTGGAATGAGCAGTTCTTC

j_call: TRBJ1-6
d_call: NA
v_call: TRBV7-9
clone_size: few
cdr3_aa: CASSSGGSDGSPLHF
cdr3_nt: TGTGCCAGCAGCTCTGGGGGTAGTGATGGATCACCCCTCCACTTT

j_call: TRBJ2-3
d_call: NA
v_call: TRBV2
clone_size: NA
cdr3_aa: CASKGIKLRTDTQYF
cdr3_nt: TGTGCCAGCAAAGGGATCAAACTGCGCACAGATACGCAGTATTTT

j_call: TRBJ1-6
d_call: TRBD1
v_call: TRBV2
clone_size: many
cdr3_aa: CASNSIRGPDSPLHF
cdr3_nt: TGTGCCAGCAATTCAATAAGGGGGCCGGATTCACCCCTCCACTTT

j_call: TRBJ2-1
d_call: TRBD1
v_call: TRBV7-9
clone_size: many
cdr3_aa: CASSLRTGGQQSNEQFF
cdr3_nt: TGTGCCAGCAGCTTAAGGACAGGGGGCCAACAGAGCAATGAGCAGTTCTTC

j_call: TRBJ1-2
d_call: NA
v_call: TRBV20-1
clone_size: NA
cdr3_aa: CSAYDGPYGYTF
cdr3_nt: TGCAGTGCCTACGACGGCCCCTATGGCTACACCTTC

j_call: TRBJ1-1
d_call: NA
v_call: TRBV3-1
clone_size: NA
cdr3_aa: CASSWGENTEAFF
cdr3_nt: TGTGCCAGCAGCTGGGGGGAGAACACTGAAGCTTTCTTT

j_call: TRBJ2-2
d_call: NA
v_call: TRBV7-9
clone_size: many
cdr3_aa: CASTLKGAGNTGELFF
cdr3_nt: TGTGCCAGCACCCTCAAGGGCGCAGGGAATACCGGGGAGCTGTTTTTT